The clone carrying this T cell receptor (beta chain) was observed a single time. This entry is derived from a study of T cell changes during pregnancy in multiple sclerosis. This CDR3 contains 15 residues. CDR1 and CDR2 (germline): SGHRS, YFSETQ. V lost 4 bases and J lost 3, with 17 bases in between. TCRdb keeps only in-frame clones here, not all; method: immunoSEQ multiplex PCR. The sample gives about 100,000 clones, roughly 92% of which show up once; approximately 1.2% is in the top ten. The source of this sequence is a female donor with multiple sclerosis, enrolled in a pregnancy study. The specimen was peripheral blood, collected in the second trimester of pregnancy. The J gene is TRBJ2-7, the V gene TRBV5-1; D not resolved. CDR3 bases: TGCGCCAGCAGCCTGCTACCGCCCCGTCTCTACGAGCAGTACTTC. Amino acids: CASSLLPPRLYEQYF.